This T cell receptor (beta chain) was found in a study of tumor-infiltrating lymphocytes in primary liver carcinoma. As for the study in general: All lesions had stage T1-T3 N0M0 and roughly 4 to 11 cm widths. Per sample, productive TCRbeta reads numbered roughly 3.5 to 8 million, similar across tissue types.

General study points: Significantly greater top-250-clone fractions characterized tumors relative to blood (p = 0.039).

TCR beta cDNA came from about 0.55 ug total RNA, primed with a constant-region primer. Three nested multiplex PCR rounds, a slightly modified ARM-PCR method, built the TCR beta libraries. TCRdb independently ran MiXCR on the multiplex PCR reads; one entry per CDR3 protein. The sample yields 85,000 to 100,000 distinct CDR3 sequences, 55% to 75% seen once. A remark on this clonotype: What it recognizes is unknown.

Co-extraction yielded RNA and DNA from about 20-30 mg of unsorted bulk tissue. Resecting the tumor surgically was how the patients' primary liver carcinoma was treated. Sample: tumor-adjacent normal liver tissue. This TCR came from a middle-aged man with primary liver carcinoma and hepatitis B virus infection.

Here the CDR3 reads CASSLFRSAEQYF. Here the CDR3 DNA reads TGTGCCAGCAGTCTCTTCAGGTCAGCGGAGCAGTACTTC. The genes are TRBV28 and TRBJ2-7; D is undetermined. CDR1 MDHEN and CDR2 SYDVKM come from the germline V gene. V was trimmed by 5 bases and J by 7 bases, leaving 15 bases between them. The CDR3 totals 13 residues.